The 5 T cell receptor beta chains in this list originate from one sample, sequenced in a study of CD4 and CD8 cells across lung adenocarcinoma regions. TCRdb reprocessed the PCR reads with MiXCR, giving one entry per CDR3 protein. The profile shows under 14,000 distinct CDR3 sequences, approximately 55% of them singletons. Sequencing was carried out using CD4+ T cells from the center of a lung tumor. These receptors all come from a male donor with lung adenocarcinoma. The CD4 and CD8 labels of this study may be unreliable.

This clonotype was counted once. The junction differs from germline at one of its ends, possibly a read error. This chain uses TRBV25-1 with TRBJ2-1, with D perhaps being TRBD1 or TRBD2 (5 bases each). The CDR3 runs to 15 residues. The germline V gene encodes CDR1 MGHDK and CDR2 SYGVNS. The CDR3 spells CASRGETGEGNEQFF. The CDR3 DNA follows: TGTGCCAGCAGAGGGGAGACTGGCGAGGGCAATGAGCAGTTCTTT.

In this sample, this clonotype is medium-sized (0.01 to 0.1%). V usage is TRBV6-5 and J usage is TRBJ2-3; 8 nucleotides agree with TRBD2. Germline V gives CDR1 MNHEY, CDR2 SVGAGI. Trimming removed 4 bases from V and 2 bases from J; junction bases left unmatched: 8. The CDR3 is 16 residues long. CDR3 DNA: TGTGCCAGCAGTTTTGGTAGCGGGGAGACCACAGATACGCAGTATTTT. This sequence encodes CASSFGSGETTDTQYF.

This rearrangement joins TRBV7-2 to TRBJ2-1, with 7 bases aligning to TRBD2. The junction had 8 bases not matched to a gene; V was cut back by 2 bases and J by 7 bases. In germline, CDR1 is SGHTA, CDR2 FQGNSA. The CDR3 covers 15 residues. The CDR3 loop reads CASSLRGLGENEQFF. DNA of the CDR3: TGTGCCAGCAGCTTACGAGGACTAGGGGAGAATGAGCAGTTCTTC.

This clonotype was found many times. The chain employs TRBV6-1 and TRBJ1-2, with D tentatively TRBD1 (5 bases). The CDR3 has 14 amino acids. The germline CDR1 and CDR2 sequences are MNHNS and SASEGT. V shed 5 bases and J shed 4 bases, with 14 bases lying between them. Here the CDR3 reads CASSPAGLLYGYTF. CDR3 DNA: TGTGCCAGCAGTCCCGCAGGGCTCCTCTATGGCTACACCTTC.

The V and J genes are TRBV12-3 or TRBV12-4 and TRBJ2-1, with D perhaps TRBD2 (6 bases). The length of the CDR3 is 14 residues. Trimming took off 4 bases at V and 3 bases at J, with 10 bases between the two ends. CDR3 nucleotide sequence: TGTGCCAGCAGTTGGGGGGTCATCTACAATGAGCAGTTCTTC. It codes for CASSWGVIYNEQFF.